One and the same sample provided the 7 T cell receptor beta chains below, sequenced in a study of T cell repertoires in cytomegalovirus infection. TCRdb passed the reads through MiXCR, listing each CDR3 protein once. The sample consists of about 740,000 distinct CDR3 sequences, 35% to 40% of them appearing once. Sequencing was done on a sample of PBMCs. The receptors shown here come from a human donor in good health (CMV status not recorded). Some clones in this sample may be carry-over from other donors' samples.

This clonotype occurred a few times. CDR3 loop: CSAPPGQGPTYNSPLHF. CDR3 nucleotide sequence: TGCAGTGCACCGCCGGGACAGGGGCCGACTTATAATTCACCCCTCCACTTT. The rearrangement joins TRBV20-1 to TRBJ1-6, with 10 bases fitting TRBD1. The CDR3 consists of 17 residues. J was trimmed by 4 bases and V by 6 bases; bases with no gene match: 12. CDR1 DFQATT and CDR2 SNEGSKA come from the germline V gene (reference sequence).

This clonotype was detected only a few times. CDR3 amino acids: CASSLVGQQETQYF. As DNA, the CDR3 is TGTGCCAGCAGTTTAGTCGGACAGCAAGAGACCCAGTACTTC. This rearrangement joins TRBV12-3 or TRBV12-4 to TRBJ2-5, with D perhaps TRBD1 (6 bases). V was shortened by 1 base and J by 2 bases, with 8 bases between the two germline ends. CDR3 length: 14 amino acids.

V and J are TRBV28 and TRBJ2-2; 9 nucleotides match TRBD1. Germline V CDR1 and CDR2: MDHEN, SYDVKM. V lost 9 bases, J lost 1 base, and 9 bases stayed unmatched. The CDR3 extends over 16 amino acids. The CDR3 DNA follows: TGTGCCAGTAAGACAGGGGGAATAAGGAACACCGGGGAGCTGTTTTTT. Translating it yields CASKTGGIRNTGELFF.

A single count supports this clonotype. J is TRBJ2-3 and V is TRBV28; D not resolved. Trimming shortened V by 5 bases and J by 0 bases, and 12 bases separated the two germline ends. This CDR3 spans 15 amino acids. Germline V gene sequence: CDR1 MDHEN, CDR2 SYDVKM. The CDR3 bases are TGTGCCAGCAGTCGCGACGGCTCTAGCACAGATACGCAGTATTTT. Amino acid sequence: CASSRDGSSTDTQYF.

Concerning this clonotype itself: Without the conserved terminal phenylalanine or tryptophan, this CDR3 likely stems from a read error. This rearrangement joins TRBV7-2 to TRBJ2-6; the D is unclear. CDR3 length: 14 amino acids. V lost 3 bases, J lost 3 bases, and 6 bases lay in between. Per germline, CDR1 SGHTA and CDR2 FQGNSA. The DNA for the CDR3 is TGTGCCAGCAGCTTTATAGGTGGGGCCAACGTCCTGACTTTA. It is translated as CASSFIGGANVLTL.

The chain has TRBV28 and TRBJ1-2, with 11 positions matching TRBD1. Germline V gene lookup returns CDR1 MDHEN and CDR2 SYDVKM. J gave up 5 bases and V 1 base, and 9 bases lay outside the gene matches. This CDR3 is built from 17 residues. CDR3: CASSLSGQGAVLYGYTF. For the CDR3, the DNA is TGTGCCAGCAGTTTATCCGGACAGGGGGCAGTTTTATATGGCTACACCTTC.

This clonotype was counted ten times or more. The rearrangement uses TRBV27 and TRBJ2-7; no firm D call. Trimming took 0 bases from V and 2 from J, leaving 8 bases between them. Germline V CDR1 and CDR2: MNHEY, SMNVEV (reference sequence). CDR3 length: 14 amino acids. CDR3 DNA: TGTGCCAGCAGTTTATCCCCAGGCCCCTACGAGCAGTACTTC. It codes for CASSLSPGPYEQYF.